Listed below are T cell receptor beta chains from one sample, sequenced in a study of T cell responses to AZD1222 COVID-19 vaccine. Sequencing was performed with immunoSEQ multiplex PCR; in TCRdb, only in-frame clones are kept and a portion is missing. The sample contains 66,000 or so clones, more than 85% of which appear only once. This specimen consisted of peripheral blood, obtained on day 0 of AZD1222 vaccination. These receptors were obtained from an adult in good health. Both conserved end residues are part of each CDR3. Each record gives: clone size, D gene, J gene, V gene, CDR3 protein, CDR3 DNA. A D gene is named only where the DNA matches it firmly. Rows may omit the clone size; those that give it use once, few, many or a size class.

>many|-|TRBJ2-2|TRBV28
CASSLNTGELFF
TGTGCCAGCAGTTTGAACACCGGGGAGCTGTTTTTT
>-|-|TRBJ1-1|TRBV28
CASSKRSTEAFF
TGTGCCAGCTCGAAGCGATCCACTGAAGCTTTCTTT
>-|TRBD2|TRBJ2-5|TRBV29-1
CSAFIAGGVETQYF
TGCAGCGCCTTTATAGCGGGGGGGGTAGAGACCCAGTACTTC
>-|-|TRBJ2-1|TRBV18
CASSPVGGSYNEQFF
TGTGCCAGCTCACCAGTCGGAGGATCCTACAATGAGCAGTTCTTC
>-|-|TRBJ2-1|TRBV9
CASSVEGGSIDEQFF
TGTGCCAGCAGCGTAGAAGGTGGGAGTATAGATGAGCAGTTCTTC
>-|-|TRBJ1-1|TRBV3-1/TRBV3-2
CASSRGALNTEAFF
TGTGCCAGCAGCCGGGGGGCCTTGAACACTGAAGCTTTCTTT
>-|TRBD2|TRBJ2-2|TRBV2
CASSRLAGATGELFF
TGTGCCAGCAGTCGCCTAGCGGGAGCCACCGGGGAGCTGTTTTTT
>-|-|TRBJ2-2|TRBV19
CASSIAGSAGELFF
TGTGCCAGTAGTATTGCGGGGTCGGCCGGGGAGCTGTTTTTT
>few|-|TRBJ1-1|TRBV30
CAWSQGWTEAFF
TGTGCCTGGAGTCAGGGGTGGACTGAAGCTTTCTTT
>-|-|TRBJ2-1|TRBV30
CAWSVGTGQGTYNEQFF
TGTGCCTGGAGTGTAGGAACCGGCCAGGGAACCTACAATGAGCAGTTCTTC
>-|-|TRBJ1-5|TRBV6-1
CASSEARGAFQPQHF
TGTGCCAGCAGTGAAGCGAGGGGGGCTTTTCAGCCCCAGCATTTT
>-|-|TRBJ1-5|TRBV19
CASSKYWNQPQHF
TGTGCCAGTAGTAAGTACTGGAATCAGCCCCAGCATTTT
>-|TRBD1|TRBJ1-5|TRBV15
CATSDTGGGQPQHF
TGTGCCACCAGCGATACAGGGGGCGGTCAGCCCCAGCATTTT
>-|TRBD2|TRBJ2-3|TRBV9
CASSVGTSGPTDTQYF
TGTGCCAGCAGCGTAGGGACTAGCGGACCCACAGATACGCAGTATTTT
>-|-|TRBJ2-2|TRBV28
CASSLGTGELFF
TGTGCCAGCAGTTTAGGCACCGGGGAGCTGTTTTTT
>-|-|TRBJ2-5|TRBV5-1
CASSLLHQETQYF
TGCGCCAGCAGCTTGCTGCATCAAGAGACCCAGTACTTC
>-|-|TRBJ1-5|TRBV27
CASSSQTVSNQPQHF
TGTGCCAGCAGTTCCCAGACAGTAAGCAATCAGCCCCAGCATTTT
>-|TRBD1|TRBJ2-1|TRBV7-9
CASSLAGGPYNEQFF
TGTGCCAGCAGCTTAGCAGGGGGCCCCTACAATGAGCAGTTCTTC
>once|-|TRBJ2-3|TRBV3-1/TRBV3-2
CASSQKRLVPAADTQYF
TGTGCCAGCAGCCAAAAGCGTTTAGTTCCCGCGGCCGATACGCAGTATTTT
>medium-sized|-|TRBJ2-7|TRBV5-6
CASSLWQTEQYF
TGTGCCAGCAGCTTGTGGCAGACCGAGCAGTACTTC
>-|TRBD1|TRBJ1-2|TRBV10-1
CASSGGQGTNYGYTF
TGCGCCAGCAGCGGAGGACAGGGTACAAACTATGGCTACACCTTC
>-|-|TRBJ1-2|TRBV29-1
CSVGTNYGYTF
TGCAGCGTTGGGACAAACTATGGCTACACCTTC
>-|-|TRBJ2-5|TRBV7-9
CASSRAGQQETQYF
TGTGCCAGCTCAAGGGCGGGGCAACAAGAGACCCAGTACTTC
>-|TRBD1|TRBJ2-1|TRBV5-4
CASSLGDRNYNEQFF
TGTGCCAGCAGCTTGGGGGACAGGAATTACAATGAGCAGTTCTTC
>-|TRBD1|TRBJ2-7|TRBV4-1
CASSQLLVRTGPYEQYF
TGCGCCAGCAGCCAACTCTTGGTGAGGACAGGTCCCTACGAGCAGTACTTC
>-|-|TRBJ1-2|TRBV7-9
CASSFRGRGDYGYTF
TGTGCCAGCAGCTTTAGAGGCAGGGGAGACTATGGCTACACCTTC
>-|-|TRBJ2-5|TRBV10-3
CAISGVLLETQYF
TGTGCCATCAGTGGCGTCCTGCTGGAGACCCAGTACTTC